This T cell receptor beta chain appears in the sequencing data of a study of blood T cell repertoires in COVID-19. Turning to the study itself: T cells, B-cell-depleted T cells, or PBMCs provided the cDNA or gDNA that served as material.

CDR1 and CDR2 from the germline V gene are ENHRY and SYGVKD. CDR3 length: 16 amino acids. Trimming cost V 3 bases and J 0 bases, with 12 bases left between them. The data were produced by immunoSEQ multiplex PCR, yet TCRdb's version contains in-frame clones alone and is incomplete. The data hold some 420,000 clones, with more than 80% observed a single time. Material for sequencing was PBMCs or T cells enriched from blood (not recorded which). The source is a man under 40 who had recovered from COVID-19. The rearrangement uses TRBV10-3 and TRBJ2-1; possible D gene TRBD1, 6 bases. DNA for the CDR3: TGTGCCATCAGTGATTGGGGGCTCATCTCCTACAATGAGCAGTTCTTC. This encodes CAISDWGLISYNEQFF.